The present entry profiles one TCR beta chain with its context. Assay used: immunoSEQ multiplex PCR; TCRdb lists only in-frame clones, some missing. Of roughly 150,000 clones in the sample, around 82% were seen once. Trimming shortened V by 2 bases and J by 6 bases, and 10 bases separated the two germline ends. The CDR3 runs 13 residues. Germline CDR1 reads SGHAT; CDR2 reads FQNNGV. This sample was included in a study of blood T cell repertoires in COVID-19. The rearrangement links TRBV11-2 to TRBJ1-2; perhaps TRBD1 as D (5 bases). The receptor's source is a woman over 75 with acute or convalescent COVID-19. Sequenced input: peripheral blood. For the CDR3, the DNA is TGTGCCAGCAGCTTACAGGGTAGGGATGGCTACACCTTC. Encoded protein: CASSLQGRDGYTF. Together with reference TRBV11-2 and TRBJ1-2, the CDR3 gives the full variable domain: EAGVAQSPRYKIIEKRQSVAFWCNPISGHATLYWYQQILGQGPKLLIQFQNNGVVDDSQLPKDRFSAERLKGVDSTLKIQPAKLEDSAVYLCASSLQGRDGYTFGSGTRLTVV.